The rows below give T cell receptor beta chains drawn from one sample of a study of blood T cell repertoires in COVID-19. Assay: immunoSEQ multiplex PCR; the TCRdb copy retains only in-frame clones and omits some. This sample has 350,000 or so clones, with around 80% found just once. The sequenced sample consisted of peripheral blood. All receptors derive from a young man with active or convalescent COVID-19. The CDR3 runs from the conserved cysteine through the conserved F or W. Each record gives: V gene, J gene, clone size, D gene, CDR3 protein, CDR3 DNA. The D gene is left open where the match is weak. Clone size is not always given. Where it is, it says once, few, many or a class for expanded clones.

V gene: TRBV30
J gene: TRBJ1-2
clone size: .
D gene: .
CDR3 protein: CAWAQGVDYGYTF
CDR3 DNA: TGTGCCTGGGCCCAAGGGGTTGACTATGGCTACACCTTC

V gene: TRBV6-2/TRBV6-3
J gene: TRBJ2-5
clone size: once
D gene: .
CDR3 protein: CASSHHQGNQETQYF
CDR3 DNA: TGTGCCAGCAGTCATCATCAGGGGAACCAAGAGACCCAGTACTTC

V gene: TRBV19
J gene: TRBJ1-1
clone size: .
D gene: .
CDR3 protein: CASRRQTEAFF
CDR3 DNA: TGTGCCAGTAGGCGGCAGACTGAAGCTTTCTTT

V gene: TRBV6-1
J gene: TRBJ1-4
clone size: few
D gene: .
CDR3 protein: CASSEWGDTTNEKLFF
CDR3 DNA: TGTGCCAGCAGCGAATGGGGAGACACCACTAATGAAAAACTGTTTTTT

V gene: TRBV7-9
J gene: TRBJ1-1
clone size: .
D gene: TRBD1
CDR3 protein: CASSLTGGAPEAFF
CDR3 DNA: TGTGCCAGCAGCTTAACAGGGGGTGCTCCTGAAGCTTTCTTT

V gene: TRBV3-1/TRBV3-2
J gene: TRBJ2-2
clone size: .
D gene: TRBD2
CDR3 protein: CASSPRTSGGANTGELFF
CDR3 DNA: TGTGCCAGCAGCCCAAGGACTAGCGGGGGGGCGAACACCGGGGAGCTGTTTTTT

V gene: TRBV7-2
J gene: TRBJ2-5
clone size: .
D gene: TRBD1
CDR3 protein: CASSLAIGTGVQETQYF
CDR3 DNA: TGTGCCAGCAGCTTAGCTATCGGGACAGGGGTCCAAGAGACCCAGTACTTC

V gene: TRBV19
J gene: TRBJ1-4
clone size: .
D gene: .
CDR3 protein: CASSSAGVGEKLFF
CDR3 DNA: TGTGCCAGTAGTAGTGCAGGGGTCGGTGAAAAACTGTTTTTT

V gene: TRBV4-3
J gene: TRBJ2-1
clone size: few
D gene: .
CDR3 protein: CASSPGDEVTYNEQFF
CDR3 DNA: TGCGCCAGCAGCCCCGGTGATGAGGTGACCTACAATGAGCAGTTCTTC

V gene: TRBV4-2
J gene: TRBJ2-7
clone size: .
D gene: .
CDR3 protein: CASSQDLARSSYEQYF
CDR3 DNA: TGTGCCAGCAGCCAAGATCTAGCTCGGAGCTCCTACGAGCAGTACTTC

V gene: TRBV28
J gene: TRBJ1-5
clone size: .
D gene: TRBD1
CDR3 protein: CASSLATGYQPQHF
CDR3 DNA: TGTGCCAGCAGTTTAGCGACAGGGTATCAGCCCCAGCATTTT

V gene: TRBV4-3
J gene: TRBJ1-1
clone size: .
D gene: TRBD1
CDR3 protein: CASSRGQGTTEAFF
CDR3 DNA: TGCGCCAGCAGCCGAGGACAGGGGACCACTGAAGCTTTCTTT

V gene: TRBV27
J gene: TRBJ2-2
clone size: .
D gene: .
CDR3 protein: CASSPRAGRGELFF
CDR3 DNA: TGTGCCAGCAGTCCCAGGGCCGGACGCGGGGAGCTGTTTTTT

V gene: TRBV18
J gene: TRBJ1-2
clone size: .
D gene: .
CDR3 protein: CASSPPQGGNYGYTF
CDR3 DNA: TGTGCCAGCTCACCACCGCAGGGTGGCAACTATGGCTACACCTTC

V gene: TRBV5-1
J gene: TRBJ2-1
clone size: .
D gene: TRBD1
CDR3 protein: CATSIGTASYNEQFF
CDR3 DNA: TGCGCCACTTCCATCGGGACAGCTTCCTACAATGAGCAGTTCTTC

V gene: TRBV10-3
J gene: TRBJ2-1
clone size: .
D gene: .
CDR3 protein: CAISDPDLRVSSQEQFF
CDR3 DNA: TGTGCCATCAGTGACCCCGACTTGCGGGTTTCATCTCAGGAGCAGTTCTTC

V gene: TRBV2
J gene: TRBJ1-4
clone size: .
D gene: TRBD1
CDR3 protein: CASRLSRGNEKLFF
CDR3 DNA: TGTGCCAGCAGATTAAGCAGGGGGAATGAAAAACTGTTTTTT

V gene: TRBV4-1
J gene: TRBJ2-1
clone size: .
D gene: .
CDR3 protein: CASSSVWATQFF
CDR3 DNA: TGCGCCAGCAGCTCGGTCTGGGCCACCCAGTTCTTC

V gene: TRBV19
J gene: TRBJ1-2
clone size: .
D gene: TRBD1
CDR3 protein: CVEPGQDYGYTF
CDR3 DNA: TGTGTCGAACCGGGACAGGACTATGGCTACACCTTC

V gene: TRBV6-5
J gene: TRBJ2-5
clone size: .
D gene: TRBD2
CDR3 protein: CASRVLAGVGETQYF
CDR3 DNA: TGTGCCAGCAGGGTTTTGGCGGGAGTGGGGGAGACCCAGTACTTC

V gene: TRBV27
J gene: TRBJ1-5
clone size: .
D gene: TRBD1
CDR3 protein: CASSSSGTGLSNQPQHF
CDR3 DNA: TGTGCCAGCAGTTCCTCCGGGACAGGGTTAAGCAATCAGCCCCAGCATTTT

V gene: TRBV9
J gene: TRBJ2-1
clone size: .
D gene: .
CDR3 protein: CASTEGALYNEQFF
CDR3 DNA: TGTGCCAGCACGGAGGGGGCGCTTTACAATGAGCAGTTCTTC

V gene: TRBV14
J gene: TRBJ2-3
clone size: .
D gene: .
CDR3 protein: CASSRAGNRLTDTQYF
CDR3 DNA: TGTGCCAGCAGCCGAGCCGGGAACCGTCTTACAGATACGCAGTATTTT

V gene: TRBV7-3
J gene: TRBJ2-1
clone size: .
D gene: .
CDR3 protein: CASSLTSASSYNEQFF
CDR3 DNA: TGTGCCAGCAGCTTAACTAGCGCCAGCTCCTACAATGAGCAGTTCTTC

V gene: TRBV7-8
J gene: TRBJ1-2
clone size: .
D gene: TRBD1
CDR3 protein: CASSFEGQGEGYTF
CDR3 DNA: TGTGCCAGCAGCTTCGAGGGACAGGGCGAAGGCTACACCTTC

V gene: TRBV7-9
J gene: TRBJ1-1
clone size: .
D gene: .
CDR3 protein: CASSLPGRTEAFF
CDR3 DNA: TGTGCCAGCAGCTTACCCGGTCGCACTGAAGCTTTCTTT

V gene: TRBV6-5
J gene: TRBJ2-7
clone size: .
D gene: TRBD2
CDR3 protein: CAIRVSGVGEQYF
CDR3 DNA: TGTGCCATCCGGGTTAGCGGGGTCGGCGAGCAGTACTTC

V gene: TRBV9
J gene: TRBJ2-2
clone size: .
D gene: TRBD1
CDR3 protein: CASSDRTGETGELFF
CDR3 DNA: TGTGCCAGCAGCGACCGGACAGGGGAGACCGGGGAGCTGTTTTTT

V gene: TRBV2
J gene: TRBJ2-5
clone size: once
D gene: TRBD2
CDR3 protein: CASQRLGTSQETQYF
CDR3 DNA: TGTGCCAGTCAGAGGCTCGGGACTAGTCAAGAGACCCAGTACTTC

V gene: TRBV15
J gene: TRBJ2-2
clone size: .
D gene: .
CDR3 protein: CATRTGSGTGELFF
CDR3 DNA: TGTGCCACCCGTACAGGGTCGGGCACCGGGGAGCTGTTTTTT

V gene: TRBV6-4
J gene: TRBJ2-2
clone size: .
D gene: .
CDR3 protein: CASSDRNTGELFF
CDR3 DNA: TGTGCCAGCAGTGATCGGAACACCGGGGAGCTGTTTTTT

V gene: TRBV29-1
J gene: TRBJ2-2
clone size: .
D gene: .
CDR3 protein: CSVLKEHGTGELFF
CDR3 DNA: TGCAGCGTCCTTAAGGAGCATGGCACCGGGGAGCTGTTTTTT

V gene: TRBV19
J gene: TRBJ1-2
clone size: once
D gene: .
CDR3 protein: CASSIKTEGYTF
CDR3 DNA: TGTGCCAGTAGTATAAAGACAGAAGGCTACACCTTC

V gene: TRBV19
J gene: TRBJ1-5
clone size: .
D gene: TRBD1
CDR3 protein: CASSGQGGNQPQHF
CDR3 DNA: TGTGCCAGTAGTGGACAGGGAGGCAATCAGCCCCAGCATTTT

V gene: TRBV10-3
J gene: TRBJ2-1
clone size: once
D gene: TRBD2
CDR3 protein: CAISKAGGVGNEQFF
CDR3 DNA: TGTGCCATCAGTAAAGCGGGAGGGGTCGGGAATGAGCAGTTCTTC

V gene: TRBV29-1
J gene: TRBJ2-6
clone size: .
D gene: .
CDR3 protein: CSVADLRSGANVLTF
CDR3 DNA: TGCAGCGTTGCCGATTTGAGGTCTGGGGCCAACGTCCTGACTTTC

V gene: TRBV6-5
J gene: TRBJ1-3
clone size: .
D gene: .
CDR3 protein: CAIGGAGNTIYF
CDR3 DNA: TGTGCCATAGGGGGGGCTGGAAACACCATATATTTT

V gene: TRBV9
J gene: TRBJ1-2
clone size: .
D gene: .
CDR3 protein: CASSVGQLSGYTF
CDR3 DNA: TGTGCCAGCAGCGTTGGACAGCTCTCGGGCTACACCTTC

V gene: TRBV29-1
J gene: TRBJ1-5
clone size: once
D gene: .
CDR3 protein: CSVAVGGRNQPQHF
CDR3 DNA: TGCAGCGTGGCGGTTGGAGGTCGGAATCAGCCCCAGCATTTT

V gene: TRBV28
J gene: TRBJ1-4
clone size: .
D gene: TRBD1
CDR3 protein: CASVPGTGTEKLFF
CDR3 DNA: TGTGCCAGCGTACCCGGGACAGGGACAGAAAAACTGTTTTTT